What follows are 30 T cell receptor beta chains derived from one specimen sequenced in a study of T cell repertoires in cytomegalovirus infection. MiXCR, run by TCRdb on the reads, gives a single entry per CDR3 protein. The profile covers roughly 76,000 distinct CDR3 sequences, with 3.7% appearing a single time and over 4.5% taken by the ten largest. What was sequenced was PBMCs. These TCRs come from a human donor in good health (CMV status not recorded). Some clones in this sample may be carry-over from other donors' samples.

This chain joins TRBV28 and TRBJ1-4, with D perhaps TRBD1 (6 bases). V was shortened by 5 bases and J by 4 bases, with 11 bases between the two germline ends. The V gene's germline CDR1 is MDHEN and CDR2 SYDVKM. The length of the CDR3 is 14 residues. CDR3 amino acids: CASSGGPNNEKLFF. CDR3 in DNA: TGTGCCAGCAGTGGGGGGCCTAATAATGAAAAACTGTTTTTT.

This clonotype occurred many times. The V and J genes are TRBV12-3 or TRBV12-4 and TRBJ1-6; the match to TRBD1 covers 10 bases. The CDR3 length is 14 residues. The trim removed 3 bases at V and 14 bases at J, leaving 7 bases unmatched. CDR3 nucleotides: TGTGCCAGCAGTTTTGGGACAGGGGAAGGGACCCTCCACTTT. Protein: CASSFGTGEGTLHF.

This clonotype was counted at least ten times. The gene calls are TRBV29-1 and TRBJ2-7, with TRBD1 identical over 8 bases. Germline V gene sequence: CDR1 SQVTM, CDR2 ANQGSEA. Trimming removed 8 bases from V and 1 base from J; junction bases left unmatched: 7. This CDR3 is built from 13 residues. DNA for the CDR3: TGCAGCATAGGGACAGGCGATTCCTACGAGCAGTACTTC. It yields the protein CSIGTGDSYEQYF.

In its sample, this clonotype was seen many times. The chain is built from TRBV6-2 or TRBV6-3 and TRBJ2-1; either TRBD1 or TRBD2 may fit D (5 bases each). V lost 4 bases to trimming and J lost 9 bases, with 13 bases between them. Germline V gene data show CDR1 as MNHEY and CDR2 as SVGEGT. The CDR3 consists of 13 residues. The CDR3 sequence is CASSSSGAGEQFF. As DNA, the CDR3 is TGTGCCAGCAGTTCTTCCGGGGCTGGTGAGCAGTTCTTC.

V and J are TRBV7-9 and TRBJ1-4; D gene unclear. The germline CDR1 and CDR2 sequences are SEHNR and FQNEAQ (reference sequence). The V end lost 1 base, the J end lost 5 bases, and 5 bases lay between the germline ends. CDR3 length: 13 residues. Written as DNA, the CDR3 is TGTGCCAGCAGCTTAGTAACAAATGAAAAACTGTTTTTT. Its translation is CASSLVTNEKLFF.

In the case of this clonotype: A single base separates this from a much larger clone, so it may be a read error. This CDR3 fails to terminate in the conserved phenylalanine or tryptophan, so it likely reflects a read error. The chain uses TRBV7-2 and TRBJ2-3; no clear D. The V gene lost 5 bases and the J gene lost 3 bases, with 12 bases spanning the gap. CDR1 and CDR2 (germline): SGHTA, FQGNSA. This CDR3 contains 14 residues. CDR3: CASSKPPLTDTQYS. In DNA form, the CDR3 reads TGTGCCAGCAGCAAGCCCCCACTGACAGATACGCAGTATTCT.

At least ten counts were recorded for this clonotype. This sequence joins TRBV7-9 and TRBJ2-5; tentative D call: TRBD2 (6 bases). CDR3 length: 15 amino acids. Per germline, CDR1 SEHNR and CDR2 FQNEAQ (reference sequence). V lost 5 bases and J 5 bases, leaving 18 bases between the germline ends. CDR3 protein: CASSRDSSAGETQYF. Written as DNA, the CDR3 is TGTGCCAGCAGCCGGGACTCTTCGGCGGGGGAGACCCAGTACTTC. Using reference TRBV7-9 and TRBJ2-5 for the parts outside the CDR3, the full variable domain is DTGVSQNPRHKITKRGQNVTFRCDPISEHNRLYWYRQTLGQGPEFLTYFQNEAQLEKSRLLSDRFSAERPKGSFSTLEIQRTEQGDSAMYLCASSRDSSAGETQYFGPGTRLLVL.

This clonotype occurred many times. The chain carries TRBV6-2 or TRBV6-3 and TRBJ2-5, with 7 bases that match TRBD1. This CDR3 contains 14 residues. The germline CDR1 and CDR2 sequences are MNHEY and SVGEGT. The ends lost 6 bases at V and 9 bases at J; junction bases unmatched: 13. Here the CDR3 reads CASSIQGTVVAQYF. For the CDR3, the DNA is TGTGCCAGCAGCATACAGGGGACCGTGGTGGCCCAGTACTTC.

At least ten counts were recorded for this clonotype. The rearrangement uses TRBV6-5 and TRBJ2-3, with D perhaps given as TRBD1 or TRBD2 (6 bases each). From germline, CDR1 is MNHEY and CDR2 SVGAGI. This CDR3 is built from 16 residues. V lost 1 base and J 0 bases, leaving 11 bases between the germline ends. The CDR3 loop is CASSYFGGTSTDTQYF. The CDR3 DNA reads as TGTGCCAGCAGTTACTTCGGGGGCACTAGCACAGATACGCAGTATTTT.

This clonotype was seen repeatedly, ten times or more. This rearrangement joins TRBV28 to TRBJ1-2; 7 nucleotides align to TRBD1. The CDR3 length is 14 residues. The germline gives CDR1 MDHEN, CDR2 SYDVKM. Trimming removed 5 bases from V and 2 bases from J; junction bases left unmatched: 5. CDR3 nucleotides: TGTGCCAGCAGTCGGGGACAGTTAAACTATGGCTACACCTTC. Protein: CASSRGQLNYGYTF.

This clonotype was observed many times. This sequence joins TRBV7-8 and TRBJ2-3, with 9 bases aligning to TRBD1. Germline V lookup: CDR1 SGHVS, CDR2 FQNEAQ. V dropped 2 bases and J dropped 4; count of bases not matched to a gene: 10. CDR3 length equals 17 residues. CDR3 in DNA: TGTGCCAGCAGCTTAATCTCATCGGGACAGGGTTCAGATACGCAGTATTTT. This encodes CASSLISSGQGSDTQYF. Full variable domain (missing parts from reference TRBV7-8 and TRBJ2-3): GAGVSQSPRYKVAKRGQDVALRCDPISGHVSLFWYQQALGQGPEFLTYFQNEAQLDKSGLPSDRFFAERPEGSVSTLKIQRTQQEDSAVYLCASSLISSGQGSDTQYFGPGTRLTVL.

This clonotype was found many times. V gene TRBV7-2 combines with J gene TRBJ1-2; D gene unclear. The CDR3 sequence is 16 residues long. Trimming shortened V by 1 base and J by 8 bases, and 20 bases separated the two germline ends. The germline V gene has CDR1 SGHTA and CDR2 FQGNSA. The CDR3 region is CASSLVALSRIGGYTF. Written as DNA, the CDR3 is TGTGCCAGCAGCTTAGTGGCACTTTCTCGGATCGGAGGCTACACCTTC.

Ten or more counts support this clonotype. This CDR3 reads CSIVRGPMNTEAFF. CDR3 coding DNA: TGCAGTATAGTCAGGGGGCCTATGAACACTGAAGCTTTCTTT. The gene calls are TRBV20-1 and TRBJ1-1, with 8 bases matching TRBD1. The V gene end was trimmed by 8 bases and the J gene end by 0 bases; junction bases not matched to a gene: 8. Germline V gene data show CDR1 as DFQATT and CDR2 as SNEGSKA (reference sequence). The CDR3 length is 14 residues.

This clonotype was counted ten times or more. The gene calls are TRBV24-1 and TRBJ2-1; TRBD2 is a possible D gene (7 bases). The germline V and J ends were trimmed by 4 bases and 5 bases, with 20 bases remaining between them. This CDR3 region has 17 residues. Germline CDR1 and CDR2: KGHDR and SFDVKD. CDR3 coding DNA: TGTGCCACCAGTGACCCCCGTAGGGGGGGGAGTCACAATGAGCAGTTCTTC. It translates to CATSDPRRGGSHNEQFF.

This clonotype was detected ten times or more. The J gene is TRBJ2-7, the V gene TRBV3-1; D call uncertain. CDR3 length equals 15 residues. Germline CDR1 LGHDT, CDR2 YNNKEL (reference sequence). Trimming shortened V by 3 bases and J by 0 bases, and 12 bases separated the two germline ends. The CDR3 sequence: CASSHQQTLSYEQYF. CDR3 DNA sequence: TGTGCCAGCAGCCACCAGCAGACACTCTCCTACGAGCAGTACTTC.

This clonotype was recorded a few times. V is TRBV9 and J is TRBJ1-2; no firm D call. Germline V lookup: CDR1 SGDLS, CDR2 YYNGEE. The CDR3 extends over 11 amino acids. Trimming took 3 bases from V and 8 from J, leaving 8 bases between them. DNA for the CDR3: TGTGCCAGCAGCGGTACTGAGGGCTACACCTTC. Translated, it gives CASSGTEGYTF.

This clonotype was counted many times. The chain employs TRBV18 and TRBJ2-3, with TRBD1 identical over 8 bases. With V trimmed by 2 bases and J by 3 bases, 4 bases remained unmatched. Germline loops: CDR1 KGHSH, CDR2 LQKENI. This CDR3 region has 15 residues. Here the CDR3 reads CASSPNRGRTDTQYF. In DNA, the CDR3 is TGTGCCAGCTCACCAAACAGGGGGAGAACAGATACGCAGTATTTT.

This clonotype was detected ten times or more. This rearrangement joins TRBV28 to TRBJ1-1; D possibly corresponds to TRBD1 (6 bases). V lost 2 bases and J lost 0, with 10 bases in between. The germline gives CDR1 MDHEN, CDR2 SYDVKM. The CDR3 has 15 amino acids. This chain's CDR3 is CASSLGTGMNTEAFF. The DNA of the CDR3 is TGTGCCAGCAGTTTAGGTACAGGGATGAACACTGAAGCTTTCTTT.

At least ten counts were recorded for this clonotype. The chain is built from TRBV7-2 and TRBJ2-5, with D possibly being TRBD1 or TRBD2 (5 bases each). Germline CDR1 is SGHTA and CDR2 is FQGNSA. V lost 5 bases and J lost 0, with 13 bases in between. The CDR3 extends over 15 amino acids. The CDR3 DNA reads TGTGCCAGCAGCCCCATGGGACGGTACCAAGAGACCCAGTACTTC. Translating it yields CASSPMGRYQETQYF.

This clonotype was counted at least ten times. V usage is TRBV6-2 or TRBV6-3 and J usage is TRBJ1-2; 7 bases agree with TRBD1. CDR1 and CDR2 (germline): MNHEY, SVGEGT. This CDR3 has 14 amino acids. V trimming: 2 bases; J trimming: 4 bases; junction bases outside the gene matches: 4. The CDR3 nucleotides are TGTGCCAGCAGTTACCTGGGACAGATCTATGGCTACACCTTC. This encodes CASSYLGQIYGYTF.

There are many counts of this clonotype. The chain links TRBV7-8 to TRBJ2-7; a weak D match, TRBD1 (6 bases). The CDR3 is made up of 12 amino acids. Germline values: CDR1 SGHVS, CDR2 FQNEAQ. The V end was cut by 10 bases, the J end by 5 bases, with 15 bases between. CDR3 loop: CATSGASDEQYF. DNA of the CDR3: TGTGCCACGTCAGGGGCTAGTGACGAGCAGTACTTC. Full variable domain (missing parts from reference TRBV7-8 and TRBJ2-7): GAGVSQSPRYKVAKRGQDVALRCDPISGHVSLFWYQQALGQGPEFLTYFQNEAQLDKSGLPSDRFFAERPEGSVSTLKIQRTQQEDSAVYLCATSGASDEQYFGPGTRLTVT.

This clonotype was observed at least ten times. The rearrangement joins TRBV28 to TRBJ1-1; D is unresolved. The CDR3 extends over 14 amino acids. Trimming removed 0 bases at V and 5 bases at J, with 10 bases between. CDR1 and CDR2 (germline): MDHEN, SYDVKM. The CDR3 spells CASSLWRTATEAFF. The DNA of the CDR3 is TGTGCCAGCAGTTTATGGCGGACTGCAACTGAAGCTTTCTTT.

This clonotype was counted many times. The chain uses TRBV4-3 and TRBJ2-3; the match to TRBD2 covers 9 bases. Per the germline V gene, CDR1 is LGHNA and CDR2 is YSLEER. V trimming: 1 base; J trimming: 8 bases; junction bases outside the gene matches: 10. This CDR3 region has 16 residues. CDR3 coding DNA: TGCGCCAGCAGCCAAGCAAGCGGGGGGCCCCAGGGTACGCAGTATTTT. Translated, it gives CASSQASGGPQGTQYF.

This clonotype was observed at least ten times. The chain employs TRBV12-3 or TRBV12-4 and TRBJ2-5, with D possibly called TRBD1 or TRBD2 (5 bases each). V was clipped by 4 bases and J by 3 bases, with 12 bases between them. This CDR3 spans 14 amino acids. CDR3 bases: TGTGCCAGCAGTTCCGGGACGCTAGAAGAGACCCAGTACTTC. It encodes CASSSGTLEETQYF.

This clonotype was counted many times. V gene TRBV6-5 combines with J gene TRBJ2-1; unclear D gene. V lost 2 bases, J lost 6 bases, and 11 bases lay in between. In germline, CDR1 is MNHEY, CDR2 SVGAGI. This CDR3 comprises 14 residues. CDR3 sequence: CASSYAVESNEQFF. The CDR3 DNA is TGTGCCAGCAGTTACGCCGTGGAGAGCAATGAGCAGTTCTTC.

At least ten counts were recorded for this clonotype. The chain couples TRBV29-1 to TRBJ1-1; D might be TRBD1 (5 bases). Looked up from germline, CDR1 is SQVTM and CDR2 is ANQGSEA. CDR3 length equals 13 residues. Trimming removed 4 bases at V and 1 base at J, with 10 bases between. This CDR3 is CSVVGQRNTEAFF. DNA for the CDR3: TGCAGCGTTGTCGGACAAAGGAACACTGAAGCTTTCTTT. The whole variable domain, filled in from reference TRBV29-1 and TRBJ1-1, reads SAVISQKPSRDICQRGTSLTIQCQVDSQVTMMFWYRQQPGQSLTLIATANQGSEATYESGFVIDKFPISRPNLTFSTLTVSNMSPEDSSIYLCSVVGQRNTEAFFGQGTRLTVV.

The sample holds many counts of this clonotype. The chain's CDR3 is CASSPTLAYQETQYF. The DNA for the CDR3 is TGTGCCAGCAGCCCCACCTTGGCGTACCAAGAGACCCAGTACTTC. The chain combines TRBV7-9 with TRBJ2-5; D is uncertain. Between the trimmed V and J ends, which lost 5 bases and 0 bases, there was a span of 13 bases. Germline-derived CDR1 and CDR2 are SEHNR and FQNEAQ (reference sequence). This CDR3 contains 15 residues.

This clonotype was seen many times. The chain recombines TRBV10-3 with TRBJ1-4; tentative D call: TRBD1 (6 bases). The CDR3 spans 13 residues. With 10 bases removed from V and 5 bases from J, the gap between germline ends came to 14 bases. CDR1 and CDR2 from the germline V gene are ENHRY and SYGVKD. The CDR3 DNA reads TGTGCCACGCACAGGGATTTCAATGAAAAACTGTTTTTT. It encodes CATHRDFNEKLFF.

This clonotype was found many times. V gene TRBV12-3 or TRBV12-4 combines with J gene TRBJ2-3; a possible D gene is TRBD1 (6 bases). This CDR3 has 16 residues. V was clipped by 3 bases and J by 3 bases, with 16 bases between them. The DNA for the CDR3 is TGTGCCAGCAGTTTGTGGAGCACAGGGTCGACAGATACGCAGTATTTT. Residues: CASSLWSTGSTDTQYF.

This clonotype was observed at least ten times. CDR3 nucleotides: TGTGCCAGCAGTTTATCACAGGGGGCTTACGAGCAGTACTTC. Protein: CASSLSQGAYEQYF. J is TRBJ2-7 and V is TRBV27; TRBD1 matches at 9 bases. CDR1 and CDR2 from the germline V gene are MNHEY and SMNVEV (reference sequence). The CDR3 spans 14 residues. The J segment lost 4 bases and the V segment lost 0 bases, leaving 1 base of the junction unmatched.